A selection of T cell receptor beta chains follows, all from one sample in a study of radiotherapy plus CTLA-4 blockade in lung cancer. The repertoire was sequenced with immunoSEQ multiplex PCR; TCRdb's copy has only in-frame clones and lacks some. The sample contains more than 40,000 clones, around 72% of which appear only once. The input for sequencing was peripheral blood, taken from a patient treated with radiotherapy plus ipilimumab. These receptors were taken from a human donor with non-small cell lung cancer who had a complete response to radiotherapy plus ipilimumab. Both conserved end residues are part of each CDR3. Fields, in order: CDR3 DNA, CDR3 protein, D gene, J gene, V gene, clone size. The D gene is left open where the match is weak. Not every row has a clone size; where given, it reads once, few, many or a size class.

DNA: TGCGCCAGCAGCTTGCTGGGGGGGAATCAGCCCCAGCATTTT
CDR3: CASSLLGGNQPQHF
D: -
J: TRBJ1-5
V: TRBV5-1
size: few

DNA: TGCGCCAGCAGCTTGGCCGGGACAGGGGGCTCCGAGCAGTACTTC
CDR3: CASSLAGTGGSEQYF
D: TRBD1
J: TRBJ2-7
V: TRBV5-1
size: -

DNA: TGTGCCAGCTCACCGACTCGACAGGGTGGATCACCCCTCCACTTT
CDR3: CASSPTRQGGSPLHF
D: TRBD1
J: TRBJ1-6
V: TRBV18
size: -

DNA: TGTGCCTGGAGTGTACAAGTCTACGAGCAGTACTTC
CDR3: CAWSVQVYEQYF
D: -
J: TRBJ2-7
V: TRBV30
size: -

DNA: TGCAGCGTTGGGTCAGGGCGGACTGAAGCTTTCTTT
CDR3: CSVGSGRTEAFF
D: -
J: TRBJ1-1
V: TRBV29-1
size: -

DNA: TGTGCCATCAGTGAGTCGGGGACTAGCGGAAACTACGAGCAGTACTTC
CDR3: CAISESGTSGNYEQYF
D: TRBD2
J: TRBJ2-7
V: TRBV10-3
size: few

DNA: TGTGCCAGCAGTGAGGCCGGATTGAGGTACGAGCAGTACTTC
CDR3: CASSEAGLRYEQYF
D: -
J: TRBJ2-7
V: TRBV6-5
size: -

DNA: TGTGCCAGCAGCTTGTTCCAGGGCAATCAGCCCCAGCATTTT
CDR3: CASSLFQGNQPQHF
D: -
J: TRBJ1-5
V: TRBV7-8
size: once

DNA: TGTGCCAGCAGCCCGGGTGGGGGGGGAATAGCCAAAAACATTCAGTACTTC
CDR3: CASSPGGGGIAKNIQYF
D: TRBD2
J: TRBJ2-4
V: TRBV5-6
size: -

DNA: TGTGCCATCAGCGGGACAGCCAATAATTCACCCCTCCACTTT
CDR3: CAISGTANNSPLHF
D: TRBD1
J: TRBJ1-6
V: TRBV10-3
size: -

DNA: TGTGCCAGTAAAGACGGACAGGGGAATGAAAAACTGTTTTTT
CDR3: CASKDGQGNEKLFF
D: TRBD1
J: TRBJ1-4
V: TRBV19
size: -

DNA: TGTGCCAGCAGCCCGAGGGGGGGGTTGATGGCTCTGGTGAACACCATATATTTT
CDR3: CASSPRGGLMALVNTIYF
D: -
J: TRBJ1-3
V: TRBV7-2
size: -

DNA: TGTGCCAGCAGCTTAGCGGGGGGTGAAGCTTTCTTT
CDR3: CASSLAGGEAFF
D: -
J: TRBJ1-1
V: TRBV7-3
size: -

DNA: TGTGCAAGTCGCTTAACGTCGGGACAGTGCACAGATACGCAGTATTTT
CDR3: CASRLTSGQCTDTQYF
D: -
J: TRBJ2-3
V: TRBV12-2
size: -

DNA: TGTGCCAGCAGCTTGATTTTTTGGGGCAGTTCATACGAGCAGTACTTC
CDR3: CASSLIFWGSSYEQYF
D: -
J: TRBJ2-7
V: TRBV5-5
size: -

DNA: TGTGCCAGCAGCCTACAGGGCGTCGATGGCTACACCTTC
CDR3: CASSLQGVDGYTF
D: -
J: TRBJ1-2
V: TRBV5-5
size: -

DNA: TGTGCCAGCAGCGTAGGGTCACTAGCGGAACTCTACGAGCAGTACTTC
CDR3: CASSVGSLAELYEQYF
D: TRBD2
J: TRBJ2-7
V: TRBV9
size: -

DNA: TGTGCCAGCAGGCAAGACAGAAACAATCAGCCCCAGCATTTT
CDR3: CASRQDRNNQPQHF
D: -
J: TRBJ1-5
V: TRBV2
size: -

DNA: TGTGCCAGCAGACGGACAGGGGATCATGGCTACACCTTC
CDR3: CASRRTGDHGYTF
D: TRBD1
J: TRBJ1-2
V: TRBV6-5
size: -

DNA: TGTGCCAGCAGCGTAAGAGGGACAGGGCGAGAGACCCAGTACTTC
CDR3: CASSVRGTGRETQYF
D: TRBD1
J: TRBJ2-5
V: TRBV9
size: -

DNA: TGTGCCAGCAGTTTTAGCCTAGGCACTGAAGCTTTCTTT
CDR3: CASSFSLGTEAFF
D: -
J: TRBJ1-1
V: TRBV27
size: -

DNA: TGTGCCAGCAGTGAATGGGTCCTCAGGGGGCCAAATGAGCAGTTCTTC
CDR3: CASSEWVLRGPNEQFF
D: TRBD1
J: TRBJ2-1
V: TRBV25-1
size: -

DNA: TGTGCCAGCAGCCCCAGCGATACCGGGGAGCTGTTTTTT
CDR3: CASSPSDTGELFF
D: -
J: TRBJ2-2
V: TRBV5-4
size: -

DNA: TGTGCCAGCACCCTAATAAGGACAGGGGGCACCGGGGAGCTGTTTTTT
CDR3: CASTLIRTGGTGELFF
D: TRBD1
J: TRBJ2-2
V: TRBV28
size: -

DNA: TGTGCCACCAATTTGGGCGGGACTGAAGCTTTCTTT
CDR3: CATNLGGTEAFF
D: -
J: TRBJ1-1
V: TRBV10-3
size: few

DNA: TGTGCCAGCAGTGAAGAAGCGCTAGCCTCTTACAATGAGCAGTTCTTC
CDR3: CASSEEALASYNEQFF
D: -
J: TRBJ2-1
V: TRBV6-1
size: -

DNA: TGTGCCAGCAGCCTACCCTCGCGGGACAGGAGATACACCGGGGAGCTGTTTTTT
CDR3: CASSLPSRDRRYTGELFF
D: TRBD1
J: TRBJ2-2
V: TRBV5-6
size: -

DNA: TGTGCCAGCAGCATTACAGGGGGCCCAACCCAAGAGACCCAGTACTTC
CDR3: CASSITGGPTQETQYF
D: TRBD1
J: TRBJ2-5
V: TRBV7-2
size: -

DNA: TGTGCCAGCAGTCTTCTGCGGGGAGCCTACGAGCAGTACTTC
CDR3: CASSLLRGAYEQYF
D: -
J: TRBJ2-7
V: TRBV6-5
size: few

DNA: TGTGCCAGCAGGAAGACACAAGTCCGCTACAATGAGCAGTTCTTC
CDR3: CASRKTQVRYNEQFF
D: -
J: TRBJ2-1
V: TRBV6-5
size: -

DNA: TGTGCCAGCAGCTTATGGGCGGGCGAGCAGTACTTC
CDR3: CASSLWAGEQYF
D: -
J: TRBJ2-7
V: TRBV13
size: -

DNA: TGTGCCAGCAGCCCGACAGGGGGCTCTCGTTCTGGGGCCAACGTCCTGACTTTC
CDR3: CASSPTGGSRSGANVLTF
D: TRBD1
J: TRBJ2-6
V: TRBV9
size: -

DNA: TGTGCCAGCAGTTTATCAGTCGGGGGACTTAGTCGCGAGCAGTACTTC
CDR3: CASSLSVGGLSREQYF
D: -
J: TRBJ2-7
V: TRBV28
size: -

DNA: TGTGCCAGCAGCTTTAGACTCCTTCCGGCTTATGGCTACACCTTC
CDR3: CASSFRLLPAYGYTF
D: -
J: TRBJ1-2
V: TRBV21-1
size: -

DNA: TGTGCCAGCAGTTTAGAGACTAGCGGAGTCTACGAGCAGTACTTC
CDR3: CASSLETSGVYEQYF
D: TRBD2
J: TRBJ2-7
V: TRBV28
size: -

DNA: TGTGCCAGCAGCCTAGGGAGGAACACTGAAGCTTTCTTT
CDR3: CASSLGRNTEAFF
D: -
J: TRBJ1-1
V: TRBV5-4
size: once

DNA: TGTGCCAGCAGTTATGGACAGGGGGCCGACGAGCAGTACTTC
CDR3: CASSYGQGADEQYF
D: TRBD1
J: TRBJ2-7
V: TRBV6-5
size: once

DNA: TGTGCCAGCACCCAACAGGGAGGGTTTAGTGGCTACACCTTC
CDR3: CASTQQGGFSGYTF
D: -
J: TRBJ1-2
V: TRBV28
size: -

DNA: TGTGCCAGCAGCTCGACCGCCGGGATAGCTAACTATGGCTACACCTTC
CDR3: CASSSTAGIANYGYTF
D: -
J: TRBJ1-2
V: TRBV7-9
size: -

DNA: TGTGCCAGCAGCGTAGGACAGGGGGCGCGGGGCACTGAAGCTTTCTTT
CDR3: CASSVGQGARGTEAFF
D: TRBD1
J: TRBJ1-1
V: TRBV9
size: -

DNA: TGTGCCAGCAGTTATCAGGCAGCGGTGAACACTGAAGCTTTCTTT
CDR3: CASSYQAAVNTEAFF
D: -
J: TRBJ1-1
V: TRBV28
size: -

DNA: TGTGCCAGCAGCTTCGCAGGGGGTATGGGTCAGCCCCAGCATTTT
CDR3: CASSFAGGMGQPQHF
D: TRBD1
J: TRBJ1-5
V: TRBV7-9
size: -

DNA: TGTGCCAGCAGCCCCTCTCTAGTTATAAATGAGCAGTTCTTC
CDR3: CASSPSLVINEQFF
D: -
J: TRBJ2-1
V: TRBV9
size: -

DNA: TGCAGCGTCGCCTCAGGGTACAACGAGCAGTACTTC
CDR3: CSVASGYNEQYF
D: -
J: TRBJ2-7
V: TRBV29-1
size: -

DNA: TGCGCCAGCGGCCGCTGGGCTAGCAGAGACAATGAGCAGTTCTTC
CDR3: CASGRWASRDNEQFF
D: -
J: TRBJ2-1
V: TRBV5-1
size: -

DNA: TGTGCCAGCAGCGGACAGGGGTCCTACGAGCAGTACTTC
CDR3: CASSGQGSYEQYF
D: TRBD1
J: TRBJ2-7
V: TRBV9
size: once

DNA: TGTGCCAGTGGTGGCGGGAGGATCTACGAGCAGTACTTC
CDR3: CASGGGRIYEQYF
D: TRBD2
J: TRBJ2-7
V: TRBV28
size: -

DNA: TGTGCCTGGAGTGAGAGTGAAAAACTGTTTTTT
CDR3: CAWSESEKLFF
D: -
J: TRBJ1-4
V: TRBV30
size: once

DNA: TGCGCCAGCAGTGGGGGCCAGAGGAATTCACCCCTCCACTTT
CDR3: CASSGGQRNSPLHF
D: -
J: TRBJ1-6
V: TRBV10-2
size: -

DNA: TGCGCCAGCAGCTTGTGGTCGAGCTCGGGGGAATCACCCCTCCACTTT
CDR3: CASSLWSSSGESPLHF
D: -
J: TRBJ1-6
V: TRBV5-1
size: few

DNA: TGTGCCTGGAGTCAGGAACAGGAGCGGGGCTATGGCTACACCTTC
CDR3: CAWSQEQERGYGYTF
D: -
J: TRBJ1-2
V: TRBV30
size: few

DNA: TGTGCCACTAGACAGCTCCCACGCCAGCCCCAGCATTTT
CDR3: CATRQLPRQPQHF
D: -
J: TRBJ1-5
V: TRBV6-5
size: -

DNA: TGCGCCAGCAGATACACAGGGGCCTCTCCCTACGAGCAGTACTTC
CDR3: CASRYTGASPYEQYF
D: TRBD1
J: TRBJ2-7
V: TRBV5-1
size: -

DNA: TGTGCCAGCAGCCCCAGCAGGGACAATCAGCCCCAGCATTTT
CDR3: CASSPSRDNQPQHF
D: -
J: TRBJ1-5
V: TRBV28
size: few

DNA: TGTGCCACCAGCAGAGAGGACGGGGCTAGCGGGAGTGTCTACGAGCAGTACTTC
CDR3: CATSREDGASGSVYEQYF
D: TRBD2
J: TRBJ2-7
V: TRBV15
size: -